This TCR beta chain emerged from a study of blood T cell repertoires in COVID-19. On the study more broadly: COVID-19 samples collected from the United States, Italy and Spain covered acute and convalescent phases. T cells, B-cell-depleted T cells, or PBMCs supplied cDNA or gDNA.

The germline gives CDR1 DFQATT, CDR2 SNEGSKA (reference sequence). The length of the CDR3 is 11 residues. The V gene lost 6 bases and the J gene lost 4 bases, with 10 bases spanning the gap. Authors' analysis steps: Estimates of nucleated cell counts were drawn from the amplification of reference gene primers. The method was immunoSEQ multiplex PCR; TCRdb's version includes in-frame clones alone and lacks a portion of them. V, J and clone size derive from that table, while D and trimming were established from the DNA sequence. The repertoire has approximately 250,000 clones, 84% of them found once; the top ten carry about 4%. This clone occurred once.

The sample was peripheral blood. This receptor was obtained from a man aged 45 to 65 with acute or convalescent COVID-19. The chain combines TRBV20-1 with TRBJ2-7; no definite D call. This CDR3 reads CSALGDYEQYF. The CDR3 nucleotides are TGCAGTGCCCTAGGAGATTACGAGCAGTACTTC.